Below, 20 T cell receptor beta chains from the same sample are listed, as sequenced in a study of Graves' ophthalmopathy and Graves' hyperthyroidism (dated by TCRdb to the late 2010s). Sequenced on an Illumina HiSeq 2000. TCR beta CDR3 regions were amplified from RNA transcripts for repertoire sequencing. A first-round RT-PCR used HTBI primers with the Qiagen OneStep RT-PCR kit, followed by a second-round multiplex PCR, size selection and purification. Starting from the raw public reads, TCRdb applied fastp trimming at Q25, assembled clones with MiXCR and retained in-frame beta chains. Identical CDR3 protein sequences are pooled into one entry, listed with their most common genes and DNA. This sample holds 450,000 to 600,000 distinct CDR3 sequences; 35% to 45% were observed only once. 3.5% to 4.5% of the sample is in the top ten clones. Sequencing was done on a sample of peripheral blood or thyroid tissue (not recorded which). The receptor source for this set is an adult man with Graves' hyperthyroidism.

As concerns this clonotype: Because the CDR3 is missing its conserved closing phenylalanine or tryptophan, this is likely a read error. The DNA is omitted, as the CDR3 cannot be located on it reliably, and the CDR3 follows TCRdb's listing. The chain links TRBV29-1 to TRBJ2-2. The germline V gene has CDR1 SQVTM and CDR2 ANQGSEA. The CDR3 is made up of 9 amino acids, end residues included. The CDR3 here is CSVDGLDLT.

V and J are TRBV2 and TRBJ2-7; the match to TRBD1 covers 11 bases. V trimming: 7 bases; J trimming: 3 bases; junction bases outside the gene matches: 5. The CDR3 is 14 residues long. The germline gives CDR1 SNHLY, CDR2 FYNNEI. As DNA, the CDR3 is TGTGCCAGCAAGGGGACAGGGGGAGGCTACGAGCAGTACTTC. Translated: CASKGTGGGYEQYF.

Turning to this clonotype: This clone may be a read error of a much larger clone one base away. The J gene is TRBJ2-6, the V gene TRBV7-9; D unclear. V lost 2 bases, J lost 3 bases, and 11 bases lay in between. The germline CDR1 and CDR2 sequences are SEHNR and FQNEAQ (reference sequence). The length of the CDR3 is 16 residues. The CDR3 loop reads CASSLIQSGGANVLTF. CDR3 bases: TGTGCCAGCAGCTTAATCCAGTCCGGTGGGGCCAACGTCCTGACTTTC.

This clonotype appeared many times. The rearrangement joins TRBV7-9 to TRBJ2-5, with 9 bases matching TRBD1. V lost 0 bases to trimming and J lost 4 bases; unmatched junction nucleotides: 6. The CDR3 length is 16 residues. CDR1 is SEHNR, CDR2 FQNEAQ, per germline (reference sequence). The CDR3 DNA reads TGTGCCAGCAGCTTAGCCGACAGGGGGGGGAGAGAGACCCAGTACTTC. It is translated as CASSLADRGGRETQYF.

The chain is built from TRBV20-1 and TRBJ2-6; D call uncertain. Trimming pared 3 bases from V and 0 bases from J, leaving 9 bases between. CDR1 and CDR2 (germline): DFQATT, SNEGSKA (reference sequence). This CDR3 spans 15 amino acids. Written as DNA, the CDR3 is TGCAGTGCTAGTTTGGGTTTCTCTGGGGCCAACGTCCTGACTTTC. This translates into CSASLGFSGANVLTF.

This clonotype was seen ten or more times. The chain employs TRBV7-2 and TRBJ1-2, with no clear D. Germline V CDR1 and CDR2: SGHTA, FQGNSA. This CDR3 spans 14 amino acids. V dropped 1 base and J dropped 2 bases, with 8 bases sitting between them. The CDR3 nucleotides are TGTGCCAGCAGCTTAGACGGGGTCAACTATGGCTACACCTTC. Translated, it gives CASSLDGVNYGYTF.

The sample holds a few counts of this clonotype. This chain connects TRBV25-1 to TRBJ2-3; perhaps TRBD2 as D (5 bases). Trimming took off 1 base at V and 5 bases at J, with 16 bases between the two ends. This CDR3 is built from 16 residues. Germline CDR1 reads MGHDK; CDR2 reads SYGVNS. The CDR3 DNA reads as TGTGCCAGCAGTGAATCGGGCGGGCTCACGGGAGATACGCAGTATTTT. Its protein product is CASSESGGLTGDTQYF. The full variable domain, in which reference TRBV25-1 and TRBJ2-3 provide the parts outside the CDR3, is EADIYQTPRYLVIGTGKKITLECSQTMGHDKMYWYQQDPGMELHLIHYSYGVNSTEKGDLSSESTVSRIRTEHFPLTLESARPSHTSQYLCASSESGGLTGDTQYFGPGTRLTVL.

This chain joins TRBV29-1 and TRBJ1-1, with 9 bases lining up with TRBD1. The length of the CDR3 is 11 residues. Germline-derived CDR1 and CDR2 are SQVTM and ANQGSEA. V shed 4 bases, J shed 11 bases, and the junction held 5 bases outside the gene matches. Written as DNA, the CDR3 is TGCAGCGTTGGGGGGACAGGGTTTGCTTTCTTT. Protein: CSVGGTGFAFF.

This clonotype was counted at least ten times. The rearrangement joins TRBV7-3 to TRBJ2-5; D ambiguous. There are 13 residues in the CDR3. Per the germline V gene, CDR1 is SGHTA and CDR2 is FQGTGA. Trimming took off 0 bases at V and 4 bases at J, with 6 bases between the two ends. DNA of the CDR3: TGTGCCAGCAGCTTAACCTTGCTAGAGACCCAGTACTTC. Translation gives CASSLTLLETQYF.

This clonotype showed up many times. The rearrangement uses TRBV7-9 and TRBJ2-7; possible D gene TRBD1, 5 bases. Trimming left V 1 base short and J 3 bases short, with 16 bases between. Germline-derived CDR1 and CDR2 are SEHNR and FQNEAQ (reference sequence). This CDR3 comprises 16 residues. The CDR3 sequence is CASSLGFVREGYEQYF. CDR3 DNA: TGTGCCAGCAGCTTAGGGTTCGTCAGGGAAGGCTACGAGCAGTACTTC.

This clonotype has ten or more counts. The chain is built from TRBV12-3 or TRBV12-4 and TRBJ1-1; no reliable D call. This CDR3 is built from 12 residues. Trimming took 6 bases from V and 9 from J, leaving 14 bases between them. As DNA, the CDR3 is TGTGCCAGCAGCCCGACCCAACCGAAAGCTTTCTTT. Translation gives CASSPTQPKAFF.

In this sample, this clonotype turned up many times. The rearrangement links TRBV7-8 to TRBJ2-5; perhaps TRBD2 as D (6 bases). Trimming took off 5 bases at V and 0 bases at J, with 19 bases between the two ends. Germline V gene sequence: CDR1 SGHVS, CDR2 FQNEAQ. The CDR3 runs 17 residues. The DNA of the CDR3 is TGTGCCAGCAGCGGGGCTGGGGCTAGCGCCTACCAAGAGACCCAGTACTTC. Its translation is CASSGAGASAYQETQYF.

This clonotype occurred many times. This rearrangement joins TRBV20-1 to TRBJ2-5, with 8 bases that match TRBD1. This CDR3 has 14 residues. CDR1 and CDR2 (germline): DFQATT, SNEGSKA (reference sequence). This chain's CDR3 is CSATQQGVAETQYF. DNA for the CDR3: TGCAGCGCCACCCAACAGGGGGTGGCAGAGACCCAGTACTTC.

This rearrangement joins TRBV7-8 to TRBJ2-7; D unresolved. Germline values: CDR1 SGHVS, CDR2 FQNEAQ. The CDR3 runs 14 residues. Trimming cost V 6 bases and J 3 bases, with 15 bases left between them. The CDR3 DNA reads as TGTGCCAGCAGAAGCCCCACAGAGTACTACGAGCAGTACTTC. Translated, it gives CASRSPTEYYEQYF. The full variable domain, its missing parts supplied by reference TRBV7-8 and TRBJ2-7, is GAGVSQSPRYKVAKRGQDVALRCDPISGHVSLFWYQQALGQGPEFLTYFQNEAQLDKSGLPSDRFFAERPEGSVSTLKIQRTQQEDSAVYLCASRSPTEYYEQYFGPGTRLTVT.

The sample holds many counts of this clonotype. CDR3 amino acids: CASSSRQGKTQYF. Written as DNA, the CDR3 is TGTGCCAGCAGCTCCAGACAGGGGAAGACCCAGTACTTC. This sequence joins TRBV7-3 and TRBJ2-5; the match to TRBD1 covers 8 bases. Trimming removed 4 bases from V and 6 bases from J; junction bases left unmatched: 4. The CDR3 runs 13 residues. The V gene's germline CDR1 is SGHTA and CDR2 FQGTGA. Filled out from reference TRBV7-3 and TRBJ2-5, the complete variable domain reads GAGVSQTPSNKVTEKGKYVELRCDPISGHTALYWYRQSLGQGPEFLIYFQGTGAADDSGLPNDRFFAVRPEGSVSTLKIQRTERGDSAVYLCASSSRQGKTQYFGPGTRLLVL.

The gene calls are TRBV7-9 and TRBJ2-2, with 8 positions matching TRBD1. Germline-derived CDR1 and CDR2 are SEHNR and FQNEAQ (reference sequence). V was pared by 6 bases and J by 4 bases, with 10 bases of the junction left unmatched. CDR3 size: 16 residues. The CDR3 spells CASSDWGQAGTGELFF. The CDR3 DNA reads TGTGCCAGCAGTGATTGGGGACAGGCCGGCACCGGGGAGCTGTTTTTT.

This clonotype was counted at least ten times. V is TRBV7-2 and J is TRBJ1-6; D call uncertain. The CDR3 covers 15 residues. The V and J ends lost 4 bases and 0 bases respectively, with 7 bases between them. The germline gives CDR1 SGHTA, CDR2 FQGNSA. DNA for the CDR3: TGTGCCAGCAGCTGGGATAACTCCTATAATTCACCCCTCCACTTT. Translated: CASSWDNSYNSPLHF.

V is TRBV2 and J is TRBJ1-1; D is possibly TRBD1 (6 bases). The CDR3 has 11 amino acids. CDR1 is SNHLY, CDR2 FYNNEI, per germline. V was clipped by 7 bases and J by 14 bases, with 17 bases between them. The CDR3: CASIGRQARFF. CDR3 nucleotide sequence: TGTGCCAGCATTGGGCGACAGGCAAGGTTCTTT.

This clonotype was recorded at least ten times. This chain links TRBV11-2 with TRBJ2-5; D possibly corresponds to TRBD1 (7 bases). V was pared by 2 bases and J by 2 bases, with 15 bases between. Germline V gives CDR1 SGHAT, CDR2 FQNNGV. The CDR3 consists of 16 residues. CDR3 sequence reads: CASSLSAGGKQETQYF. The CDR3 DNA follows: TGTGCCAGCAGCTTAAGTGCAGGGGGGAAGCAAGAGACCCAGTACTTC. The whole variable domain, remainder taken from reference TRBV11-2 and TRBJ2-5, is EAGVAQSPRYKIIEKRQSVAFWCNPISGHATLYWYQQILGQGPKLLIQFQNNGVVDDSQLPKDRFSAERLKGVDSTLKIQPAKLEDSAVYLCASSLSAGGKQETQYFGPGTRLLVL.

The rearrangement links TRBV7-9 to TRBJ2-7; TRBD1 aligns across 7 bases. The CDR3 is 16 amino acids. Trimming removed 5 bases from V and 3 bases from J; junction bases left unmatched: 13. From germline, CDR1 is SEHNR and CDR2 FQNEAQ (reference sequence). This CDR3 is CASSLRMWTGGYEQYF. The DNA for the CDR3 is TGTGCCAGCAGCCTTAGGATGTGGACAGGTGGCTACGAGCAGTACTTC.